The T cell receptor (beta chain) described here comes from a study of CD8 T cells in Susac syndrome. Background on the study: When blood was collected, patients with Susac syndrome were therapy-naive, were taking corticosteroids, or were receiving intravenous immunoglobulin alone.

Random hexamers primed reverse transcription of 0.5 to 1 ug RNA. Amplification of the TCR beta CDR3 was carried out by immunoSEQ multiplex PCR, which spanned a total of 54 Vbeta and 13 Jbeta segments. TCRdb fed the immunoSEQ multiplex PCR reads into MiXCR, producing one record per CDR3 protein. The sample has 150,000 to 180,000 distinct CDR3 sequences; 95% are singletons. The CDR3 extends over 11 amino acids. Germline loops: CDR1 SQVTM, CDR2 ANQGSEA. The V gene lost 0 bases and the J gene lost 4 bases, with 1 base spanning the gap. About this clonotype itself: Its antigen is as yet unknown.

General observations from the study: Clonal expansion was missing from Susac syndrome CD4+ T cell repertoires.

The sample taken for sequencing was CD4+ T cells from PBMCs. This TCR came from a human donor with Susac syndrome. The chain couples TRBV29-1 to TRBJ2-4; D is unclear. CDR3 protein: CSVEDKNIQYF. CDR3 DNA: TGCAGCGTTGAAGATAAAAACATTCAGTACTTC.